This T cell receptor (beta chain) is from a study of cytomegalovirus exposure and HLA in healthy donors. Notes on the study in general: By a later analysis, the bulk of CMV-associated TCR beta chains appeared HLA-restricted. Some public TCRs appeared in many individuals, while most sequences were rare. TCR beta V- and J-gene trimming was later associated with a missense DCLRE1C variant.

This clone was detected a few times. Its antigen is currently unknown. The PCR ran on 60 Vbeta and 13 Jbeta primers. Using immunoSEQ multiplex PCR, the repertoire was profiled, and TCRdb retains in-frame clones only, with some absent. The sample shows around 170,000 clones, 78% of them seen only once. Sequences were obtained from PBMCs. This TCR was sampled from a male donor in good health and CMV-seronegative.

CDR3 nucleotides: TGTGCCAGTAGTGAGATTAGCGGGATCTTGCAGTTCTTC. It specifies CASSEISGILQFF. This chain connects TRBV19 to TRBJ2-1, with 8 nucleotides matching TRBD2. The CDR3 runs 13 residues. Trimming took 5 bases from V and 12 from J; bases not matched to a gene: 9. Germline values: CDR1 LNHDA, CDR2 SQIVND (reference sequence).